A selection of T cell receptor beta chains follows, all from one sample in a study of cytomegalovirus exposure and HLA in healthy donors. Sequencing used immunoSEQ multiplex PCR; TCRdb keeps in-frame clones, though not all of them. The sample contains 100,000 to 150,000 clones, 80% of which appear only once. Sequences were obtained from PBMCs. Source of these receptors: a man aged 25-45 years in good health and CMV-seropositive. The CDR3 runs from the conserved cysteine through the conserved F or W. Each record gives: V gene, J gene, D gene, clone size, CDR3 protein, CDR3 DNA. D genes are given only for firm matches. Clone size is not always given. Where it is, it says once, few, many or a class for expanded clones.

v_gene: TRBV4-2; j_gene: TRBJ2-7; d_gene: .; abundance: .; CDR3aa: CASSNRGHEQYF; CDR3nt: TGTGCCAGCAGCAACCGAGGCCACGAGCAGTACTTC
v_gene: TRBV5-1; j_gene: TRBJ1-1; d_gene: .; abundance: .; CDR3aa: CASSLVGGTDTEAFF; CDR3nt: TGCGCCAGCAGCTTGGTGGGGGGTACGGATACTGAAGCTTTCTTT
v_gene: TRBV14; j_gene: TRBJ2-3; d_gene: .; abundance: .; CDR3aa: CASSPYTSIDTQYF; CDR3nt: TGTGCCAGCAGCCCTTATACTAGCATAGATACGCAGTATTTT
v_gene: TRBV5-1; j_gene: TRBJ2-7; d_gene: TRBD1; abundance: .; CDR3aa: CASSARGQGSNARYEQYF; CDR3nt: TGCGCCAGCAGCGCCAGAGGACAGGGCTCCAACGCACGCTACGAGCAGTACTTC
v_gene: TRBV19; j_gene: TRBJ1-1; d_gene: .; abundance: .; CDR3aa: CASSPAGGDEAFF; CDR3nt: TGTGCCAGTAGCCCGGCTGGAGGGGATGAAGCTTTCTTT
v_gene: TRBV7-9; j_gene: TRBJ2-7; d_gene: TRBD1; abundance: .; CDR3aa: CASSPGQGGSYEQYF; CDR3nt: TGTGCCAGCAGCCCAGGACAGGGGGGCTCCTACGAGCAGTACTTC
v_gene: TRBV6-1; j_gene: TRBJ1-2; d_gene: .; abundance: .; CDR3aa: CASSVRATANGYTF; CDR3nt: TGTGCCAGCAGTGTAAGGGCGACAGCCAATGGCTACACCTTC
v_gene: TRBV6-5; j_gene: TRBJ2-7; d_gene: .; abundance: .; CDR3aa: CASSYSAGAGYEQYF; CDR3nt: TGTGCCAGCAGTTACTCGGCAGGGGCGGGTTACGAGCAGTACTTC
v_gene: TRBV7-9; j_gene: TRBJ2-2; d_gene: .; abundance: .; CDR3aa: CASREQGLTGELFF; CDR3nt: TGTGCCAGCAGGGAACAGGGATTAACCGGGGAGCTGTTTTTT
v_gene: TRBV19; j_gene: TRBJ2-6; d_gene: .; abundance: .; CDR3aa: CASGSGTGVNSGANVLTF; CDR3nt: TGTGCCAGTGGAAGCGGGACAGGCGTTAACTCTGGGGCCAACGTCCTGACTTTC
v_gene: TRBV6-1; j_gene: TRBJ1-5; d_gene: TRBD1; abundance: .; CDR3aa: CASRRSDRDQPQHF; CDR3nt: TGTGCCAGCAGAAGGTCGGACAGGGATCAGCCCCAGCATTTT
v_gene: TRBV2; j_gene: TRBJ2-4; d_gene: TRBD1; abundance: .; CDR3aa: CASSDRTGSGLAKNSQYF; CDR3nt: TGTGCCAGCAGTGATAGGACAGGATCCGGGCTAGCCAAAAACAGTCAGTACTTC
v_gene: TRBV30; j_gene: TRBJ2-2; d_gene: TRBD2; abundance: .; CDR3aa: CAWTSGGAWRVNTGELFF; CDR3nt: TGTGCCTGGACTAGCGGGGGGGCCTGGAGGGTAAACACCGGGGAGCTGTTTTTT
v_gene: TRBV18; j_gene: TRBJ1-1; d_gene: TRBD1; abundance: few; CDR3aa: CASSTDRGMNTEAFF; CDR3nt: TGTGCCAGCTCAACAGACAGGGGAATGAACACTGAAGCTTTCTTC
v_gene: TRBV13; j_gene: TRBJ1-6; d_gene: TRBD1; abundance: few; CDR3aa: CASSAIGQGGSPLHF; CDR3nt: TGTGCCAGCAGCGCAATTGGACAGGGTGGTTCACCCCTCCACTTT
v_gene: TRBV9; j_gene: TRBJ2-3; d_gene: .; abundance: .; CDR3aa: CASSEGGLATDTQYF; CDR3nt: TGTGCCAGCAGCGAAGGTGGACTCGCCACAGATACGCAGTATTTT
v_gene: TRBV5-1; j_gene: TRBJ2-3; d_gene: TRBD2; abundance: .; CDR3aa: CASSPVAGDTDTQYF; CDR3nt: TGCGCCAGCTCTCCCGTGGCGGGGGACACAGATACGCAGTATTTT
v_gene: TRBV27; j_gene: TRBJ2-1; d_gene: TRBD2; abundance: .; CDR3aa: CASGKTSGAYNEQFF; CDR3nt: TGTGCCAGCGGCAAGACTAGCGGGGCCTACAATGAGCAGTTCTTC
v_gene: TRBV5-1; j_gene: TRBJ1-6; d_gene: TRBD1; abundance: .; CDR3aa: CASSPEDRDNSPLHF; CDR3nt: TGCGCCAGCAGCCCCGAGGACAGGGACAATTCACCCCTCCACTTT
v_gene: TRBV5-1; j_gene: TRBJ1-4; d_gene: TRBD1; abundance: .; CDR3aa: CASGTGANEKLFF; CDR3nt: TGCGCCAGTGGAACAGGGGCTAATGAAAAACTGTTTTTT
v_gene: TRBV27; j_gene: TRBJ1-1; d_gene: .; abundance: .; CDR3aa: CASSFRGGTEAFF; CDR3nt: TGTGCCAGCAGTTTCCGGGGGGGCACTGAAGCTTTCTTT
v_gene: TRBV7-6; j_gene: TRBJ2-1; d_gene: TRBD1; abundance: .; CDR3aa: CASSPAGTVYNEQFF; CDR3nt: TGTGCCAGCAGCCCAGCCGGGACAGTCTACAATGAGCAGTTCTTC
v_gene: TRBV27; j_gene: TRBJ2-6; d_gene: .; abundance: .; CDR3aa: CASSLSRGSGANVLTF; CDR3nt: TGTGCCAGCAGTTTATCCAGGGGCTCTGGGGCCAACGTCCTGACTTTC
v_gene: TRBV10-1; j_gene: TRBJ2-1; d_gene: .; abundance: .; CDR3aa: CASSIQDGTYNEQFF; CDR3nt: TGCGCCAGCAGTATACAGGATGGTACCTACAATGAGCAGTTCTTC
v_gene: TRBV6-1; j_gene: TRBJ1-5; d_gene: .; abundance: .; CDR3aa: CASNRQPQHF; CDR3nt: TGTGCCAGCAATCGGCAGCCCCAGCATTTT
v_gene: TRBV10-3; j_gene: TRBJ1-6; d_gene: TRBD1; abundance: .; CDR3aa: CAISGVQGAASPLHF; CDR3nt: TGTGCCATCAGTGGAGTTCAGGGGGCGGCTTCACCCCTCCACTTT
v_gene: TRBV30; j_gene: TRBJ2-3; d_gene: TRBD1; abundance: .; CDR3aa: CAWSVQGASTDTQYF; CDR3nt: TGTGCCTGGAGTGTACAGGGGGCGAGCACAGATACGCAGTATTTT
v_gene: TRBV6-5; j_gene: TRBJ1-1; d_gene: .; abundance: .; CDR3aa: CASSYSGLGKGTEAFF; CDR3nt: TGTGCCAGCAGTTACTCGGGACTCGGGAAAGGCACTGAAGCTTTCTTT
v_gene: TRBV27; j_gene: TRBJ1-2; d_gene: .; abundance: few; CDR3aa: CASSFRGNYGYTF; CDR3nt: TGTGCCAGCAGTTTTAGGGGAAACTATGGCTACACCTTC
v_gene: TRBV30; j_gene: TRBJ1-4; d_gene: TRBD1; abundance: .; CDR3aa: CAWRSGQGNEKLFF; CDR3nt: TGTGCCTGGAGGTCGGGACAGGGGAATGAAAAACTGTTTTTT
v_gene: TRBV10-3; j_gene: TRBJ2-5; d_gene: TRBD2; abundance: .; CDR3aa: CATQIRSGAGETQYF; CDR3nt: TGTGCCACCCAGATCCGGAGCGGGGCAGGGGAGACCCAGTACTTC